A single sample gave rise to the 10 T cell receptor beta chains below, sequenced in a study of blood T cells in healthy people across ages (dated by TCRdb to between 2015 and 2016). Library method: 5' RACE. Sequencing instrument: Illumina HiSeq 2500. A second PCR of roughly 6 to 12 cycles was run with a J-beta primer mix and a sample-barcoded 5' primer. The raw public reads went through TCRdb reprocessing: fastp at Q25, MiXCR clone calling, in-frame beta chains kept. When rows share a CDR3 protein, they turn into one entry using the most common DNA and genes. The sample contains some 900,000 distinct CDR3 sequences, around 26% of them found a single time. Together, the top ten hold around a sixth of the sample. The sample taken for sequencing was blood. The receptors stem from a woman at least 80 years old in good health.

This clonotype has at least ten counts. The chain has TRBV20-1 and TRBJ2-1; 12 bases agree with TRBD1. Per germline, CDR1 DFQATT and CDR2 SNEGSKA (reference sequence). The CDR3 has 15 residues. The V and J ends lost 6 bases and 7 bases, in that order; junction bases with no gene match: 10. This CDR3 is CSAKRGTGGTNEQFF. The CDR3 DNA reads TGCAGTGCAAAGAGGGGGACAGGGGGCACGAATGAGCAGTTCTTC.

This clonotype has more than one count but fewer than ten. The chain combines TRBV20-1 with TRBJ1-1; no clear D. The CDR3 totals 17 residues. Trimming pared 0 bases from V and 0 bases from J, leaving 17 bases between. Germline CDR1 reads DFQATT; CDR2 reads SNEGSKA (reference sequence). CDR3 sequence: CSARDALRVRMNTEAFF. The CDR3 DNA follows: TGCAGTGCTAGAGATGCCCTACGCGTACGCATGAACACTGAAGCTTTCTTT.

About this clonotype itself: A much larger clone lies one base from this, so it may be a read error. This chain connects TRBV7-2 to TRBJ2-1; TRBD2 matches 8 bases. The end of the DNA fits TRBJ2-7 better, so the J call may be wrong. CDR1 is SGHTA and CDR2 is FQGNSA in the germline V gene. This CDR3 is 14 amino acids long. The DNA of the CDR3 is TGTGCCAGCAGCTTTGGGACTAGATCCAATGAGCAGTACTTC. Amino acids: CASSFGTRSNEQYF.

This clonotype was recorded many times. This chain uses TRBV7-2 with TRBJ1-6, with D perhaps matching TRBD1 (6 bases). CDR3 length equals 17 residues. Germline CDR1 is SGHTA and CDR2 is FQGNSA. Trimming removed 4 bases from V and 4 bases from J, with 17 bases in between. CDR3 residues: CASSSPDSGPYNSPLHF. The CDR3 nucleotides read TGTGCCAGCAGCTCCCCGGACAGCGGCCCGTATAATTCACCCCTCCACTTT.

The J gene is TRBJ1-2, the V gene TRBV3-2. TRBV3-2 is given as a pseudogene. The CDR3 runs to 10 residues. CDR3 loop: CASIPYGYTF. The CDR3 bases are TGTGCCAGCATTCCTTATGGCTACACCTTC.

The table lists this clonotype with many counts. This clone may be a read error of a much larger clone one base away. V is TRBV20-1 and J is TRBJ2-1, with a tentative D call TRBD1 (6 bases). Judging by the DNA end, TRBJ2-7 fits better; the J call may be wrong. The germline CDR1 and CDR2 sequences are DFQATT and SNEGSKA (reference sequence). The CDR3 has 17 amino acids. This CDR3 is CSARDEGRGSSYNEQYF. The CDR3 DNA is TGCAGTGCTAGAGATGAAGGCAGGGGAAGCTCCTACAATGAGCAGTACTTC.

This chain uses TRBV6-6 with TRBJ1-6; D remains ambiguous. The ends were cut back, 5 bases at V and 7 bases at J, with 21 bases in the middle. The germline V gene has CDR1 MNHNY and CDR2 SVGAGI (reference sequence). CDR3 length equals 17 residues. The chain's CDR3 is CASSTDPRLKGNSPLHF. CDR3 DNA sequence: TGTGCCAGCAGTACCGACCCGAGATTGAAGGGAAATTCACCCCTCCACTTT.

This clonotype was detected ten times or more. The chain recombines TRBV20-1 with TRBJ2-3; D remains ambiguous. The germline V gene encodes CDR1 DFQATT and CDR2 SNEGSKA (reference sequence). V gave up 4 bases and J gave up 2 bases, with 13 bases separating them. The CDR3 totals 14 residues. The CDR3 DNA is TGCAGTGCTATCCGAATAGACTTCACAGATACGCAGTATTTT. Residues: CSAIRIDFTDTQYF.

This clonotype appeared many times. The chain carries TRBV12-3 or TRBV12-4 and TRBJ1-6, with D unclear. V lost 1 base, J lost 7 bases, and 5 bases lay in between. CDR3 length equals 13 residues. The CDR3 DNA follows: TGTGCCAGCAGTTTAGACGCGAATTCACCCCTCCACTTT. This translates into CASSLDANSPLHF.

The table lists this clonotype with a few counts. V gene TRBV16 combines with J gene TRBJ1-2; tentatively, D is TRBD1 (6 bases). The CDR3 extends over 15 amino acids. The germline CDR1 and CDR2 sequences are KGHSY and FQNENV. V shed 1 base and J shed 5 bases, with 14 bases lying between them. CDR3 protein: CASSQLGTGNYGYTF. The CDR3 nucleotides read TGTGCCAGCAGCCAATTAGGCACAGGGAATTATGGCTACACCTTC. Full variable domain (missing parts from reference TRBV16 and TRBJ1-2): GEEVAQTPKHLVRGEGQKAKLYCAPIKGHSYVFWYQQVLKNEFKFLISFQNENVFDETGMPKERFSAKCLPNSPCSLEIQATKLEDSAVYFCASSQLGTGNYGYTFGSGTRLTVV.